The subject of this entry is one T cell receptor beta chain. The record originates from a study of blood T cell repertoires in COVID-19. Study in general: T cells, B-cell-depleted T cells, or PBMCs supplied cDNA or gDNA.

The CDR3 is 14 amino acids. The germline gives CDR1 SGDLS, CDR2 YYNGEE. With 4 bases removed from V and 3 bases from J, the gap between germline ends came to 13 bases. Using immunoSEQ multiplex PCR, the repertoire was profiled, and TCRdb retains in-frame clones only, with some absent. The sample carries approximately 27,000 clones, 88% recorded once. The sample comprised peripheral blood. The receptor's source is a man aged 70 or older with acute or convalescent COVID-19. V gene TRBV9 combines with J gene TRBJ1-2; D gene unclear. The CDR3: CASSRSGVDYGYTF. The CDR3 coding sequence is TGTGCCAGCAGCCGATCCGGGGTTGACTATGGCTACACCTTC.